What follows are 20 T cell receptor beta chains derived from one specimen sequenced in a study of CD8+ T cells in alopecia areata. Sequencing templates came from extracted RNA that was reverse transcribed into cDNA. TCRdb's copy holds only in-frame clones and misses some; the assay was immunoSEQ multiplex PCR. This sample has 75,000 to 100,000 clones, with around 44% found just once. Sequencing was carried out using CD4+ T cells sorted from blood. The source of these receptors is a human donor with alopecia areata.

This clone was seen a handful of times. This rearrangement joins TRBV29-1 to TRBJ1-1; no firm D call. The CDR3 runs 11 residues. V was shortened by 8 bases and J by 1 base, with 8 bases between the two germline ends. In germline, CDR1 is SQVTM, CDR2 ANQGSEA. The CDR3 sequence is CSSRGNTEAFF. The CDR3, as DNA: TGCAGCTCGCGGGGGAACACTGAAGCTTTCTTT.

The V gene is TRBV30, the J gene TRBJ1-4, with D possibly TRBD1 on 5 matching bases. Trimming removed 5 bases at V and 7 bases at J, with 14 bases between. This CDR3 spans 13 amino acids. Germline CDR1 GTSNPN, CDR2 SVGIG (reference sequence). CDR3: CAWSGRGGEKLFF. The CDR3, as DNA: TGTGCCTGGTCAGGGCGGGGTGGTGAAAAACTGTTTTTT.

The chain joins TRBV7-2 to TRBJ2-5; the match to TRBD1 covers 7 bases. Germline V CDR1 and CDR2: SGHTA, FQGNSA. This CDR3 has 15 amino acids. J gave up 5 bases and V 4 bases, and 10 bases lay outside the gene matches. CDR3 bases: TGTGCCAGCAGCTCGACAGGGTGGTTTCGGGAGACCCAGTACTTC. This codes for CASSSTGWFRETQYF.

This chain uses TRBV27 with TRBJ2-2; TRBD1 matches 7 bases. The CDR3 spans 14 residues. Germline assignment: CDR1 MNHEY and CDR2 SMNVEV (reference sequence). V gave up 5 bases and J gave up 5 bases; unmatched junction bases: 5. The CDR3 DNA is TGTGCCAGCAGTCTTCCACAGGGGACCGGGGAGCTGTTTTTT. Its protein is CASSLPQGTGELFF.

For the CDR3, the DNA is TGCGCCAGCAGCCAAGATGCGGGGCGCGCAGATACGCAGTATTTT. This gives the protein CASSQDAGRADTQYF. The gene calls are TRBV4-3 and TRBJ2-3, with D perhaps matching TRBD2 (6 bases). CDR1 and CDR2 from the germline V gene are LGHNA and YSLEER. Trimming stripped 0 bases from V and 4 bases from J, with 11 bases between. CDR3 size: 15 residues.

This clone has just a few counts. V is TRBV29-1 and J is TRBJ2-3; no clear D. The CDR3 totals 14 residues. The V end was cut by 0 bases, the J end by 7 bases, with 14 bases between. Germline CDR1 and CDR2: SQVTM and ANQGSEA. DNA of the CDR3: TGCAGCGTTGAAGATGGACCCCTGGCCTATACGCAGTATTTT. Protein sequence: CSVEDGPLAYTQYF.

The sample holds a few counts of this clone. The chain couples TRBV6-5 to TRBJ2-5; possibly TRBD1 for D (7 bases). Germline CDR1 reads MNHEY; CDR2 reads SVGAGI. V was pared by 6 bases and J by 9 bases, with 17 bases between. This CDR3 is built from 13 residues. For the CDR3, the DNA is TGTGCCAGCAGCCCCAGGGGGGAAGGTCCCCAGTACTTC. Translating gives CASSPRGEGPQYF.

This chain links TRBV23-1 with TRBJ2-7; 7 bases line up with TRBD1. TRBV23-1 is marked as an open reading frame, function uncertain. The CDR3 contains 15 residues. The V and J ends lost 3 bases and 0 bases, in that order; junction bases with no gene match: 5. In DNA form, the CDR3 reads TGCGCCAGCAGTCACCGACAGGGCCTCTCCTACGAGCAGTACTTC. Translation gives CASSHRQGLSYEQYF.

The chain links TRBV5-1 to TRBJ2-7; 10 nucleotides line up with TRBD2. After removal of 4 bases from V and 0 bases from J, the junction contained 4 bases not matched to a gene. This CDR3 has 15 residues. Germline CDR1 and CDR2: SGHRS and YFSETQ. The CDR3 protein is CASSVIAGGSYEQYF. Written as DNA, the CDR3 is TGCGCCAGCAGCGTCATAGCGGGAGGCTCCTACGAGCAGTACTTC. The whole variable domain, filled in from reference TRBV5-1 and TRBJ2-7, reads KAGVTQTPRYLIKTRGQQVTLSCSPISGHRSVSWYQQTPGQGLQFLFEYFSETQRNKGNFPGRFSGRQFSNSRSEMNVSTLELGDSALYLCASSVIAGGSYEQYFGPGTRLTVT.

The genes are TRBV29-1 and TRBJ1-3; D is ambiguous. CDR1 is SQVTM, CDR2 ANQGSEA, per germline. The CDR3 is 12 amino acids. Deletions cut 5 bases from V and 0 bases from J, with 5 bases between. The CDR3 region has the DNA TGCAGCGTTATTTCCTCTGGAAACACCATATATTTT. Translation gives CSVISSGNTIYF.

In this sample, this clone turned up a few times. The CDR3 bases are TGTGCCAGCACCCAAGGTGCGGGGGGGTACAATGAGCAGTTCTTC. This encodes CASTQGAGGYNEQFF. The V and J genes are TRBV7-8 and TRBJ2-1; 9 nucleotides agree with TRBD2. This CDR3 region has 15 residues. V shed 7 bases, J shed 4 bases, and the junction held 8 bases outside the gene matches. Germline V gene sequence: CDR1 SGHVS, CDR2 FQNEAQ. Using reference TRBV7-8 and TRBJ2-1 for the parts outside the CDR3, the full variable domain is GAGVSQSPRYKVAKRGQDVALRCDPISGHVSLFWYQQALGQGPEFLTYFQNEAQLDKSGLPSDRFFAERPEGSVSTLKIQRTQQEDSAVYLCASTQGAGGYNEQFFGPGTRLTVL.

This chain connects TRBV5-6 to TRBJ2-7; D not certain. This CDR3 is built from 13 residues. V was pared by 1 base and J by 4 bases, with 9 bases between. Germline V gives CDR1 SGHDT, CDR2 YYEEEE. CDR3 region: CASSLWSVYEQYF. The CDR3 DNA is TGTGCCAGCAGCTTGTGGAGCGTGTACGAGCAGTACTTC.

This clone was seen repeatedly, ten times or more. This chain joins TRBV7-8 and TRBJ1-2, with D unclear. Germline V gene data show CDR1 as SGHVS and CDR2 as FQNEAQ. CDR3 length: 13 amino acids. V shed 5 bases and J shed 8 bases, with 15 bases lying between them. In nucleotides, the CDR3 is TGTGCCAGCAGCCCTTTCGAGAGTCGGGGCTACACCTTC. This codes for CASSPFESRGYTF.

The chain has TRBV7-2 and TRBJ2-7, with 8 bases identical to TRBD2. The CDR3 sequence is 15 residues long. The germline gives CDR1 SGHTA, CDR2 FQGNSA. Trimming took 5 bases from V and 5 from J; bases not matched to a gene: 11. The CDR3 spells CASSPRSGRYDEQYF. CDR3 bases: TGTGCCAGCAGCCCTCGGAGCGGGAGATATGACGAGCAGTACTTC.

The CDR3 sequence: CAGGQRTEAFF. The CDR3, as DNA: TGTGCCGGAGGACAACGCACTGAAGCTTTCTTT. The chain employs TRBV30 and TRBJ1-1, with D tentatively TRBD1 (5 bases). The germline V and J ends were trimmed by 8 bases and 4 bases, with 11 bases remaining between them. Germline CDR1 is GTSNPN and CDR2 is SVGIG (reference sequence). This CDR3 is built from 11 residues.

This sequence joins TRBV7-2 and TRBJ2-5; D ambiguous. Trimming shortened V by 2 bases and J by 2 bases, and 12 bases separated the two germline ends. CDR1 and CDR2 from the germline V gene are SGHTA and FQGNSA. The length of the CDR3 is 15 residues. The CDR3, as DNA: TGTGCCAGCAGCTTAATGGCAGGAGTACAAGAGACCCAGTACTTC. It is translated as CASSLMAGVQETQYF.

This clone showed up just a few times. The CDR3 DNA reads as TGTGCCAGCAGCTACCGGGACCAGAAAAATGAGCAGTTCTTC. It codes for CASSYRDQKNEQFF. The chain recombines TRBV11-2 with TRBJ2-1; possibly TRBD1 or TRBD2 for D (5 bases each). The CDR3 loop spans 14 amino acids. Trimming removed 4 bases from V and 7 bases from J, with 14 bases in between. Germline CDR1 and CDR2: SGHAT and FQNNGV.

CDR3 nucleotide sequence: TGTGCCACGTACCCCCGGCTAGCGTACGAGCAGTACTTC. Protein sequence: CATYPRLAYEQYF. The rearrangement joins TRBV28 to TRBJ2-7; possibly TRBD2 for D (6 bases). The CDR3 spans 13 residues. CDR1 and CDR2 (germline): MDHEN, SYDVKM. Between the trimmed V and J ends, which lost 10 bases and 4 bases, there was a span of 17 bases. The entire variable domain, with the rest obtained from reference TRBV28 and TRBJ2-7, is as follows: DVKVTQSSRYLVKRTGEKVFLECVQDMDHENMFWYRQDPGLGLRLIYFSYDVKMKEKGDIPEGYSVSREKKERFSLILESASTNQTSMYLCATYPRLAYEQYFGPGTRLTVT.

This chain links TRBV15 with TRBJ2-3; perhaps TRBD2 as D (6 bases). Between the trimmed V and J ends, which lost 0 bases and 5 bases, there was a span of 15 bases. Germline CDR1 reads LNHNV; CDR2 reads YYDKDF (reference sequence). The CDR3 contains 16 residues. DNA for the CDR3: TGTGCCACCAGCAGAGATGGATATCCCGGGGGAGATACGCAGTATTTT. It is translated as CATSRDGYPGGDTQYF.

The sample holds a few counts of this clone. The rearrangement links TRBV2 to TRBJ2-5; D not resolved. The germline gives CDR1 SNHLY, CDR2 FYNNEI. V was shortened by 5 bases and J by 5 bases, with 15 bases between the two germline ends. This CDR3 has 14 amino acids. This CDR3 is CASSPPPMGETQYF. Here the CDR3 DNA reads TGTGCCAGCAGTCCCCCCCCCATGGGGGAGACCCAGTACTTC.